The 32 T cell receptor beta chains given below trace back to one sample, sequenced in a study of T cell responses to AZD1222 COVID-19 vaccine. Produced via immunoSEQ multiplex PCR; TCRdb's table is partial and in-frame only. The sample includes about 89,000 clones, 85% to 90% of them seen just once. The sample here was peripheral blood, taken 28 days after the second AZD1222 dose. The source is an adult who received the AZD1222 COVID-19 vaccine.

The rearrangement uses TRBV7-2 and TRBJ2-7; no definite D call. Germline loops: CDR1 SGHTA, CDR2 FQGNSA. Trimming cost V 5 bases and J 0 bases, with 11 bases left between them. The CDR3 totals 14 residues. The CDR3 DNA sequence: TGTGCCAGCAGCCGTCAGGAAGGCTCCTACGAGCAGTACTTC. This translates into CASSRQEGSYEQYF.

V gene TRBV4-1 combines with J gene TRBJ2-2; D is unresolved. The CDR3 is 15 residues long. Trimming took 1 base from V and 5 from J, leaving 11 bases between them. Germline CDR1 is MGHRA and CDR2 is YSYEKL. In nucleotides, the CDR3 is TGCGCCAGCAGCCAAGGAGTCCGTGGGACCGGGGAGCTGTTTTTT. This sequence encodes CASSQGVRGTGELFF.

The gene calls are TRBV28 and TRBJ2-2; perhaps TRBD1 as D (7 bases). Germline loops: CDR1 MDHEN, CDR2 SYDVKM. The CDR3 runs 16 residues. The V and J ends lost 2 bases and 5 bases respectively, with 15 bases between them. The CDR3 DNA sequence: TGTGCCAGCAGTTTAGGAGGGGGCCTGGGAACCGGGGAGCTGTTTTTT. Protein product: CASSLGGGLGTGELFF.

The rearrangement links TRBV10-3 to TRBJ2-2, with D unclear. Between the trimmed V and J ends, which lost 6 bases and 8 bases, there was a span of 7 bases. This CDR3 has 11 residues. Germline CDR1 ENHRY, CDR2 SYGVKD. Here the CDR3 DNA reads TGTGCCATCAGCAATCGAGGGGAGCTGTTTTTT. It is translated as CAISNRGELFF.

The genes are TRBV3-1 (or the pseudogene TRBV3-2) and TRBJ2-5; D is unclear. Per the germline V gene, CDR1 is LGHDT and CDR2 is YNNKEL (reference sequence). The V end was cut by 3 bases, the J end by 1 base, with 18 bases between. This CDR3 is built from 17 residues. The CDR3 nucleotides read TGTGCCAGCAGCCATTCGACGGGTAGGCGGAGCCAAGAGACCCAGTACTTC. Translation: CASSHSTGRRSQETQYF.

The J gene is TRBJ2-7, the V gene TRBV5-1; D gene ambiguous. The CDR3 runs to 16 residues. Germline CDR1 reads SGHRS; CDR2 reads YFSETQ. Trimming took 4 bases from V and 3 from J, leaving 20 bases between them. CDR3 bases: TGCGCCAGCAGCGCCGAGAGACGGTTCAAAGGCTACGAGCAGTACTTC. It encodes CASSAERRFKGYEQYF.

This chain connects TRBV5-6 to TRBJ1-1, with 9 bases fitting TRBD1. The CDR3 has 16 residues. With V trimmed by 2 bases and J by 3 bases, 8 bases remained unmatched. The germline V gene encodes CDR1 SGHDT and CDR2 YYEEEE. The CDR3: CASSFTGGARYTEAFF. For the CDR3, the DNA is TGTGCCAGCAGCTTCACAGGGGGCGCGAGGTACACTGAAGCTTTCTTT.

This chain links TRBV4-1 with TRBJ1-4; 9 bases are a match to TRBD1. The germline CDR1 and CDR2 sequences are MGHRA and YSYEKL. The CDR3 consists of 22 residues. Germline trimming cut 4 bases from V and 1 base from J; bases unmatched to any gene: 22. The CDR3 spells CASSPSKAVTLWGQGTNEKLFF. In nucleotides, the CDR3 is TGCGCCAGCAGCCCATCCAAAGCTGTAACATTGTGGGGACAGGGAACTAATGAAAAACTGTTTTTT.

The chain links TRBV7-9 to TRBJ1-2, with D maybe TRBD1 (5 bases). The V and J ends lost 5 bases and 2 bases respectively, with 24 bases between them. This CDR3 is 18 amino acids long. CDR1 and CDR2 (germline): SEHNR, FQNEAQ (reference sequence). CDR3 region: CASSATIGGLGPNYGYTF. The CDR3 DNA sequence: TGTGCCAGCAGCGCTACCATCGGAGGGCTGGGACCGAACTATGGCTACACCTTC.

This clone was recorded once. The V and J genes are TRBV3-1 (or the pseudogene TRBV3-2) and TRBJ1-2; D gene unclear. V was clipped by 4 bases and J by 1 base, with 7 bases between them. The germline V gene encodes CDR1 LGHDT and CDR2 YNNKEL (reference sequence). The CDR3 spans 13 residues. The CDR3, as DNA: TGTGCCAGCAGCCCGGGAGTTAACTATGGCTACACCTTC. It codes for CASSPGVNYGYTF.

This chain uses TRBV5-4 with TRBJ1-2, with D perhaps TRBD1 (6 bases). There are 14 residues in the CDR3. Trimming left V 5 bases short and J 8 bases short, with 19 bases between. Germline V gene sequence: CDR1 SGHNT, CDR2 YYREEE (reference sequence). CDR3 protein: CASRNKAGVEGYTF. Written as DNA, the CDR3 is TGTGCCAGCAGAAATAAAGCAGGGGTGGAGGGCTACACCTTC.

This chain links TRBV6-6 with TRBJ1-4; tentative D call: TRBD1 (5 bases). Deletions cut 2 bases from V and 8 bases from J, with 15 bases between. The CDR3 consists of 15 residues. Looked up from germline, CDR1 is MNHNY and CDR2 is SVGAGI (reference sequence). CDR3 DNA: TGTGCCAGCAGTTACAGTCGGGGGGAGAAAGAAAAACTGTTTTTT. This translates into CASSYSRGEKEKLFF.

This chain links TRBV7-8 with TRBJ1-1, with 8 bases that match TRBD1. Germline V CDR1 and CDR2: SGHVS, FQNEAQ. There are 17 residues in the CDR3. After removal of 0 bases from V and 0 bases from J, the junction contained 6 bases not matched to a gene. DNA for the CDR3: TGTGCCAGCAGCTTAGCGCAGGGGGCTCAGATGAACACTGAAGCTTTCTTT. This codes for CASSLAQGAQMNTEAFF.

The CDR3 nucleotides read TGTGCCAGCAGTCCGGGACAGCTTAATTCACCCCTCCACTTT. This sequence encodes CASSPGQLNSPLHF. The gene calls are TRBV28 and TRBJ1-6; TRBD1 matches at 7 bases. J was trimmed by 6 bases and V by 5 bases; bases with no gene match: 4. The CDR3 contains 14 residues. Germline V CDR1 and CDR2: MDHEN, SYDVKM.

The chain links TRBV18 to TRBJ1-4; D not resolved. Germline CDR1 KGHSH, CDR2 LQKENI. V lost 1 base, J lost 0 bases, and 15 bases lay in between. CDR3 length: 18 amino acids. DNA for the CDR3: TGTGCCAGCTCACCACAAGGTCCCCCCGGGACAACTAATGAAAAACTGTTTTTT. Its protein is CASSPQGPPGTTNEKLFF.

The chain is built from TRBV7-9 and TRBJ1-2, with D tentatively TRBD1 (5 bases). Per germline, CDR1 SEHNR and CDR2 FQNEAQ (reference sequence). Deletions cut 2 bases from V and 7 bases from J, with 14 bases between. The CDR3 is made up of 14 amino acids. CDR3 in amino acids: CASSLRDDGPGYTF. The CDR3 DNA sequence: TGTGCCAGCAGCTTAAGGGACGATGGCCCTGGCTACACCTTC.

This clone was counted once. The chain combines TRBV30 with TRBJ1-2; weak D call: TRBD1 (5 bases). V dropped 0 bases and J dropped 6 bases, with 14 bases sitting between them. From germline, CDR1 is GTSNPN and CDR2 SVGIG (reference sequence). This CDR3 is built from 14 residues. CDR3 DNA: TGTGCCTGGAGTGTCCACCCAGGGCAGAATGGCTACACCTTC. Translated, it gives CAWSVHPGQNGYTF. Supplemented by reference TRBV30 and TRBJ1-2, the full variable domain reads SQTIHQWPATLVQPVGSPLSLECTVEGTSNPNLYWYRQAAGRGLQLLFYSVGIGQISSEVPQNLSASRPQDRQFILSSKKLLLSDSGFYLCAWSVHPGQNGYTFGSGTRLTVV.

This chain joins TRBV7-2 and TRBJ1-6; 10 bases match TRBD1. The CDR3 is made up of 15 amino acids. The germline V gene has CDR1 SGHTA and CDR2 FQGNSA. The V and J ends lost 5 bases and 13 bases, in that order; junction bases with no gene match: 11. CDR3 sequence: CASSLPTGGVDPLHF. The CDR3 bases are TGTGCCAGCAGCCTCCCGACAGGGGGCGTGGATCCCCTCCACTTT.

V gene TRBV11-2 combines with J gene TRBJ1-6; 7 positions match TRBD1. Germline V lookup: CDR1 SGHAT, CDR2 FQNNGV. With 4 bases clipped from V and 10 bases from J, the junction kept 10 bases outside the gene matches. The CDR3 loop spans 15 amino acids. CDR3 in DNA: TGTGCCAGCAGCTGGACAGGCCGGGGCGAATCACCCCTCCACTTT. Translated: CASSWTGRGESPLHF.

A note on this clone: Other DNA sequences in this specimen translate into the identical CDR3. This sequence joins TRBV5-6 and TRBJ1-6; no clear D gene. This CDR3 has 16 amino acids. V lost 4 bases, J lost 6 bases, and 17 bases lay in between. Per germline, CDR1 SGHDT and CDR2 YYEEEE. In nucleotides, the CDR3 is TGTGCCAGCAGCCAAAGATGGACGGGGAGTAATTCACCCCTCCACTTT. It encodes CASSQRWTGSNSPLHF. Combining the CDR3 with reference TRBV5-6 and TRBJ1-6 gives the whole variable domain DAGVTQSPTHLIKTRGQQVTLRCSPKSGHDTVSWYQQALGQGPQFIFQYYEEEERQRGNFPDRFSGHQFPNYSSELNVNALLLGDSALYLCASSQRWTGSNSPLHFGNGTRLTVT.

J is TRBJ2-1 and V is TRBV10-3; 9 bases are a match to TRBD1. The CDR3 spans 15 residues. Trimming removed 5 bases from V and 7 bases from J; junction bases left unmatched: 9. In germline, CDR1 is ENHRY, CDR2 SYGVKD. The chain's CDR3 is CAISTQQGAVNEQFF. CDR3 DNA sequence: TGTGCCATCAGTACACAACAGGGGGCGGTTAATGAGCAGTTCTTC.

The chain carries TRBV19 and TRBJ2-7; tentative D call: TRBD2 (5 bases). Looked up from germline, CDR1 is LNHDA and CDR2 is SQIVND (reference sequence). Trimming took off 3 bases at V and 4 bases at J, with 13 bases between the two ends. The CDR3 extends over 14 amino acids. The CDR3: CASSMRGKEYEQYF. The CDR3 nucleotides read TGTGCCAGTAGTATGCGAGGGAAGGAGTACGAGCAGTACTTC.

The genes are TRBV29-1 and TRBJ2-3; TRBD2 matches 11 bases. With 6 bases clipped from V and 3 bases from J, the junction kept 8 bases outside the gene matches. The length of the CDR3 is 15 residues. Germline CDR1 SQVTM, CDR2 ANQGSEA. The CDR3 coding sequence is TGCAGCGTCAACGGGGCTAGCGGGAGGACAGATACGCAGTATTTT. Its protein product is CSVNGASGRTDTQYF.

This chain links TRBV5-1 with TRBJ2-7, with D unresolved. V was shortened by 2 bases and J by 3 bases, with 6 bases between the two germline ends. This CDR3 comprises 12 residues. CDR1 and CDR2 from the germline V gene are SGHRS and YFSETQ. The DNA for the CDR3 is TGCGCCAGCAGCTTCGACGGCTACGAGCAGTACTTC. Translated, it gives CASSFDGYEQYF.

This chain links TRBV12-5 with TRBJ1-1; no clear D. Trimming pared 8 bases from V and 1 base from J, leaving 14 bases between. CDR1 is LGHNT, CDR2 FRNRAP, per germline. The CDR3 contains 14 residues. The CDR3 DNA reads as TGTGCTAGTCGGAGGGCAAATGAGAACACTGAAGCTTTCTTT. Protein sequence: CASRRANENTEAFF.

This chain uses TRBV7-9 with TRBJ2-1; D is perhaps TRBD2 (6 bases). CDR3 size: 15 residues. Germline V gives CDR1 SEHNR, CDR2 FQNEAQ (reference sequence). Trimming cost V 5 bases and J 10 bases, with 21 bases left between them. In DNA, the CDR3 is TGTGCCAGCAGCCGTGGGGGGACTCTTCTCCTGGAGCAGTTCTTC. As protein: CASSRGGTLLLEQFF. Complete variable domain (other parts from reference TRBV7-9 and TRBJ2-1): DTGVSQNPRHKITKRGQNVTFRCDPISEHNRLYWYRQTLGQGPEFLTYFQNEAQLEKSRLLSDRFSAERPKGSFSTLEIQRTEQGDSAMYLCASSRGGTLLLEQFFGPGTRLTVL.

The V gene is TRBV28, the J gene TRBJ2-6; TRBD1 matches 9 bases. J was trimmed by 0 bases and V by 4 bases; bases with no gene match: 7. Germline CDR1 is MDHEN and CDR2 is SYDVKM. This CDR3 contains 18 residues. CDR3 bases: TGTGCCAGCAGTTCTCCGGGACAGGGAACCTCTGGGGCCAACGTCCTGACTTTC. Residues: CASSSPGQGTSGANVLTF.

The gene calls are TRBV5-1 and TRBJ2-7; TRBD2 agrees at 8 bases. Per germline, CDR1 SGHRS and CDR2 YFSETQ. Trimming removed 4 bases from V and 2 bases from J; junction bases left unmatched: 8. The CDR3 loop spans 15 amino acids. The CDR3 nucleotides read TGCGCCAGCAGCCCGAGCGGGAGCGCGCCCTACGAGCAGTACTTC. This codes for CASSPSGSAPYEQYF.

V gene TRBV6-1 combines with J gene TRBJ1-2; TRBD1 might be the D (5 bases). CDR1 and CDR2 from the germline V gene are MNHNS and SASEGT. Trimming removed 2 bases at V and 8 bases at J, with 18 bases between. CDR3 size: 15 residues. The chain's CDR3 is CASSELIGADRGYTF. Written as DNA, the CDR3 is TGTGCCAGCAGTGAATTAATCGGGGCTGATAGGGGCTACACCTTC.

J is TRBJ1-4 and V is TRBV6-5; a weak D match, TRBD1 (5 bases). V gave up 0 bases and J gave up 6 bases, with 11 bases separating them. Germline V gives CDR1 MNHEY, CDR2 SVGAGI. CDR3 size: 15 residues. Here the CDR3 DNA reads TGTGCCAGCAGTTACTCGGGCGGGGGGGATGAAAAACTGTTTTTT. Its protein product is CASSYSGGGDEKLFF.

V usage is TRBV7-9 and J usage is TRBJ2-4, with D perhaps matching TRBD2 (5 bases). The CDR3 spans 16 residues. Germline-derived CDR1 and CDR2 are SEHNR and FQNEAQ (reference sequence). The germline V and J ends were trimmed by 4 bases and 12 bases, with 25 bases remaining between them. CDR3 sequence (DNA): TGTGCCAGCAGCTCGGAGACCCCCGCCGAGGGTACGTCTCAGTACTTC. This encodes CASSSETPAEGTSQYF.

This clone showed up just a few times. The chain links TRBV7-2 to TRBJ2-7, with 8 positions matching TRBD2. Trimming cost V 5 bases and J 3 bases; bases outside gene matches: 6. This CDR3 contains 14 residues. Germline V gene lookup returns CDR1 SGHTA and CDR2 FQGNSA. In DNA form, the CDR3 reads TGTGCCAGCAGCCAGCCGGGGGGGGGCTACGAGCAGTACTTC. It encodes CASSQPGGGYEQYF.